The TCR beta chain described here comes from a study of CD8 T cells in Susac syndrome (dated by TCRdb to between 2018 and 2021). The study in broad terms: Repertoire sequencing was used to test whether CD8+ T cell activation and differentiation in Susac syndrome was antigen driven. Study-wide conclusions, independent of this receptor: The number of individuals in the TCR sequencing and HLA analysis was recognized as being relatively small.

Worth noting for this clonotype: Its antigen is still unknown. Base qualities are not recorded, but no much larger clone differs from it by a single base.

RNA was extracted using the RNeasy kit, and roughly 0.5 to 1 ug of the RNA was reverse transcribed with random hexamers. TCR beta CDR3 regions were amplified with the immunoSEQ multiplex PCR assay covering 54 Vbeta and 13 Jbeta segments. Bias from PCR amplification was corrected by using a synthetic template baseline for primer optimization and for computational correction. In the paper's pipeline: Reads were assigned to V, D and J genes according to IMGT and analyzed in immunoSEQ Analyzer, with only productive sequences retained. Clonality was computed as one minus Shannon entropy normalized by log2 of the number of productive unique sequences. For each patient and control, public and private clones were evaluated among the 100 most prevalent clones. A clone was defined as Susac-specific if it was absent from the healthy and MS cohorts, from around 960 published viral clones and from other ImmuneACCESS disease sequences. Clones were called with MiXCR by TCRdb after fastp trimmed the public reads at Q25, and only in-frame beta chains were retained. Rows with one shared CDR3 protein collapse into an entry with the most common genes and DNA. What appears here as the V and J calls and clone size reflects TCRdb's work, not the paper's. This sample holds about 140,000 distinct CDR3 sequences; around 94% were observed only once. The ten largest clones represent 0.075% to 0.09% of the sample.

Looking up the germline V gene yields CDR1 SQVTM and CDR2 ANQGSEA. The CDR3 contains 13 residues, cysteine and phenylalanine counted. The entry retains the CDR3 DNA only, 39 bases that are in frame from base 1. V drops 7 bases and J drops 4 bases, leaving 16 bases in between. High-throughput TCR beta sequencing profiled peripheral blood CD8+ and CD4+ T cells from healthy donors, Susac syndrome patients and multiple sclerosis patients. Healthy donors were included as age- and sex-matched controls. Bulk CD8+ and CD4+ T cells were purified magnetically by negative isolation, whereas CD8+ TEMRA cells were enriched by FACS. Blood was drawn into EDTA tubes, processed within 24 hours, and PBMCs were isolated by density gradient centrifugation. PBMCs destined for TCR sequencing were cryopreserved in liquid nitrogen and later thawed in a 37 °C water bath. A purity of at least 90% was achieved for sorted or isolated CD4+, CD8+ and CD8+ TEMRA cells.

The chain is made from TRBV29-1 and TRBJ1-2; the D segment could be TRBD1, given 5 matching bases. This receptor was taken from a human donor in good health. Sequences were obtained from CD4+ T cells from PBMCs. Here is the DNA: TGCAGCGCCCCCGAAGCGGGGACCTATGGCTACACCTTC. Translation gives CSAPEAGTYGYTF.